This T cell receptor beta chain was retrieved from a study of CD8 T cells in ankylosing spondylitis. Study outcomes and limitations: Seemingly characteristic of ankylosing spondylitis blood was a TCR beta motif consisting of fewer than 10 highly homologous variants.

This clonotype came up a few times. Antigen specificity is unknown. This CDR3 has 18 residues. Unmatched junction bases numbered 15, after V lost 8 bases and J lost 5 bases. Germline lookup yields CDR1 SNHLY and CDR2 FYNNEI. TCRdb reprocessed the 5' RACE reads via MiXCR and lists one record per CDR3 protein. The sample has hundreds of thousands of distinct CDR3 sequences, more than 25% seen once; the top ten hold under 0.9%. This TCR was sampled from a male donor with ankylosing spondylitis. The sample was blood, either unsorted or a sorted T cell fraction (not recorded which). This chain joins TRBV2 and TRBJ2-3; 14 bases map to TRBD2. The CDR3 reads CASGGGTSGSFRVDTQYF. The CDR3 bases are TGTGCCAGCGGCGGAGGGACTAGCGGGAGTTTTCGGGTAGATACGCAGTATTTT.